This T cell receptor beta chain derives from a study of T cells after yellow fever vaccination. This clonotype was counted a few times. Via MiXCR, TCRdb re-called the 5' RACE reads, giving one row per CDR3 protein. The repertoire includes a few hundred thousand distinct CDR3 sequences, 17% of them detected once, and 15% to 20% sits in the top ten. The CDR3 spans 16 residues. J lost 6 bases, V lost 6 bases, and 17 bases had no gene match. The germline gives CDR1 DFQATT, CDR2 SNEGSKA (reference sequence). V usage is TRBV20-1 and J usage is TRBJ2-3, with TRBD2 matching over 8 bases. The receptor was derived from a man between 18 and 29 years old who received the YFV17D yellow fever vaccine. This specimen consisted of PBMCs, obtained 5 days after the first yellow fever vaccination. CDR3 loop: CSAPTLLADPPDTQYF. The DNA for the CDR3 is TGCAGTGCCCCGACCTTACTAGCGGATCCCCCGGATACGCAGTATTTT.